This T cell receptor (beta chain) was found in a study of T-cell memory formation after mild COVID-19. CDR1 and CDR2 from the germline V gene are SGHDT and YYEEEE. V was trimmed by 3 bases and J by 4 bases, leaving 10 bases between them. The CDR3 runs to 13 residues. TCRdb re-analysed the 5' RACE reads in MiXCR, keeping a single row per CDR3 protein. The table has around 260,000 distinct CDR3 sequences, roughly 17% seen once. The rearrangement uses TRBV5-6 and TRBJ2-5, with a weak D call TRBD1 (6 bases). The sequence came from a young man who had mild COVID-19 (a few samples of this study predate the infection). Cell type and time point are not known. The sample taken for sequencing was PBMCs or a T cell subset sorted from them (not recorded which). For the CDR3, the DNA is TGTGCCAGCAGCTCCCGGGACACAGAGACCCAGTACTTC. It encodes CASSSRDTETQYF.